The source of this T cell receptor beta chain is a study of blood T cell repertoires in COVID-19. As for the study in general: Samples representing acute and convalescent COVID-19 were sourced from the United States, Italy and Spain. Nucleic acid was either cDNA or gDNA, and it came from T cells, B-cell-depleted T cells, or PBMCs.

Authors' processing steps: Amplified reference gene primers provided the basis for estimating nucleated cell counts. Some clones are missing from TCRdb's copy, which holds only in-frame ones; the method was immunoSEQ multiplex PCR. V, J and clone size derive from that table, while D and trimming were established from the DNA sequence. The sample carries 120,000 or so clones, approximately 85% recorded once. V was pared by 5 bases and J by 2 bases, with 4 bases of the junction left unmatched. Germline CDR1 and CDR2: SNHLY and FYNNEI. The CDR3 totals 15 residues. This clonotype originated in a man at least 80 years old with active or convalescent COVID-19. The genes are TRBV2 and TRBJ2-1; 9 bases align to TRBD1. The sequencing input was peripheral blood. This CDR3 is CASSMDRGAYNEQFF. For the CDR3, the DNA is TGTGCCAGCAGTATGGACAGGGGTGCCTACAATGAGCAGTTCTTC.